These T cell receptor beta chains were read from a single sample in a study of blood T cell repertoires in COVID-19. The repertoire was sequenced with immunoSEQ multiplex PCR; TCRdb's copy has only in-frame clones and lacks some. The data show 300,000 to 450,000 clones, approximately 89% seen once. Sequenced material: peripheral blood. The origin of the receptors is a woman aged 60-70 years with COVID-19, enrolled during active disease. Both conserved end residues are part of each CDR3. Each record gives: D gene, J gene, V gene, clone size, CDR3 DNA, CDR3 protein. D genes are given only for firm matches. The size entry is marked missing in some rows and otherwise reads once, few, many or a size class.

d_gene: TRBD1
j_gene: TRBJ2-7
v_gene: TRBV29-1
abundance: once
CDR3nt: TGCAGCGTTGGCCGGGACAGCGTCCCCTACGAGCAGTACTTC
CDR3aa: CSVGRDSVPYEQYF

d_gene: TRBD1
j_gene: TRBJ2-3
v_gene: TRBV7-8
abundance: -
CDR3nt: TGTGCCAGCAGCAAGACAGGGTCCAACACAGATACGCAGTATTTT
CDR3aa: CASSKTGSNTDTQYF

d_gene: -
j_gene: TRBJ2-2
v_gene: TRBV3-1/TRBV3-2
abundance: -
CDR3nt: TGTGCCAGCAGCCCCTCTAAAGGAGAAAACGCGAACACCGGGGAGCTGTTTTTT
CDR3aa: CASSPSKGENANTGELFF

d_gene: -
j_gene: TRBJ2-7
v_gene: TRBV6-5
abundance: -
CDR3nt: TGTGCCAGCACCGGGTCTCTGTACGAGCAGTACTTC
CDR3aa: CASTGSLYEQYF

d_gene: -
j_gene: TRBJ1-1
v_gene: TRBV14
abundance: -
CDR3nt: TGTGCCAGCAGCCACCCGGGGGGGGCTGAAGCTTTCTTT
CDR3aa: CASSHPGGAEAFF

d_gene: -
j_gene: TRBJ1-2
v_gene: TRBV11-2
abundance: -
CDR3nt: TGTGCCAGCAGCTCCCCCCCAACTAACTATGGCTACACCTTC
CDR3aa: CASSSPPTNYGYTF

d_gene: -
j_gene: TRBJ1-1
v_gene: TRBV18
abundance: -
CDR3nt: TGTGCCAGCTCTTTTACGGGGGACACTGAAGCTTTCTTT
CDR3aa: CASSFTGDTEAFF

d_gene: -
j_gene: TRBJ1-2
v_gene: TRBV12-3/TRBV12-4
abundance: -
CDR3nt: TGTGCCAGCAGTGCTACAGGTCTCTATGGCTACACCTTC
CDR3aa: CASSATGLYGYTF

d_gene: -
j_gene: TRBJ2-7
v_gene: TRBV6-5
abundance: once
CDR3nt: TGTGCCAGCAGGGAGAGGCCCTCATCCCAGCAGTACTTC
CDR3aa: CASRERPSSQQYF

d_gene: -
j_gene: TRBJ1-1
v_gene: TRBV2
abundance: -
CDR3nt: TGTGCCAGCAGCGACGCGGGCTATGAAGCTTTCTTT
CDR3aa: CASSDAGYEAFF

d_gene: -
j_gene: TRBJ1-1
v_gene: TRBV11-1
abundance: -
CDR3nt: TGTGCCAGCAGCTTCGGAGCTGGTGCTGAAGCTTTCTTT
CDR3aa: CASSFGAGAEAFF

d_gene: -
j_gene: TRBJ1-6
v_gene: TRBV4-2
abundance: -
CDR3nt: TGTGCCAGCAGCCAATGGGCGGGTAGCTCCTATAATTCACCCCTCCACTTT
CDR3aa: CASSQWAGSSYNSPLHF

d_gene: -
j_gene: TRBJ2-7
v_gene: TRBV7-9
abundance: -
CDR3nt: TGTGCCAGCAGCTTATTGGGGACAACCTCCTACGAGCAGTACTTC
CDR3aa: CASSLLGTTSYEQYF

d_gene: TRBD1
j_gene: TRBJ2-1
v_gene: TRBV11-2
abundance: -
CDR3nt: TGTGCCAGCAGCTCCGGACAGGGAAACGGCAATGAGCAGTTCTTC
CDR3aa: CASSSGQGNGNEQFF

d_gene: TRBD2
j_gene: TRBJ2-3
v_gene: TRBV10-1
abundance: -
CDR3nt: TGCGCCAGCAGTGAGCCCGGGACTAGCGGGGCTAGCACAGATACGCAGTATTTT
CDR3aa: CASSEPGTSGASTDTQYF